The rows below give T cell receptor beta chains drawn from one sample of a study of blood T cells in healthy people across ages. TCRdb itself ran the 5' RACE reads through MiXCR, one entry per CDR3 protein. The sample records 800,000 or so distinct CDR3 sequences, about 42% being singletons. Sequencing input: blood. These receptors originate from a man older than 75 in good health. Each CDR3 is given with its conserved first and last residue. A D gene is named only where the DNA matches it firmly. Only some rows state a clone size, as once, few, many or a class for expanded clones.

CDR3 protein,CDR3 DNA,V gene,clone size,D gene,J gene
CASRPTGLVQYF,TGTGCCAGCAGGCCGACAGGGTTGGTGCAGTACTTC,TRBV2,many,TRBD1,TRBJ2-5
CASSKRDRGNYEQYF,TGTGCCAGTAGTAAGCGGGACAGGGGAAACTACGAGCAGTACTTC,TRBV19,few,TRBD1,TRBJ2-7
CASSLAGSRVQETQYF,TGCGCCAGCAGCTTGGCCGGATCAAGGGTCCAAGAGACCCAGTACTTC,TRBV5-1,few,NA,TRBJ2-5
CASSLEAGVSNEQFF,TGCGCCAGCAGCTTGGAAGCGGGAGTTAGCAATGAGCAGTTCTTC,TRBV5-1,few,TRBD2,TRBJ2-1
CASSGSLYGYTF,TGTGCCAGCAGTGGGTCCCTCTATGGCTACACCTTC,TRBV2,few,NA,TRBJ1-2
CASTREASGLSGELFF,TGTGCCAGCACCCGGGAGGCTAGCGGGTTATCTGGGGAGCTGTTTTTT,TRBV7-3,NA,TRBD2,TRBJ2-2
CSVLRTSGQVGEQFF,TGCAGCGTCCTACGGACTAGCGGGCAAGTAGGTGAGCAGTTCTTC,TRBV29-1,few,TRBD2,TRBJ2-1
CASSFASGSSYNEQFF,TGTGCCAGCAGCTTTGCAAGCGGGAGCTCCTACAATGAGCAGTTCTTC,TRBV7-2,NA,TRBD2,TRBJ2-1
CASSPTGEEQYF,TGTGCCAGCAGCCCCACAGGGGAGGAGCAGTACTTC,TRBV3-1,few,TRBD1,TRBJ2-7
CSAPTSGTYNEQFF,TGCAGCGCCCCGACTAGCGGGACGTACAATGAGCAGTTCTTC,TRBV29-1,few,TRBD2,TRBJ2-1
CASSISQGPGQPQHF,TGTGCCAGCAGTATCAGTCAGGGGCCAGGGCAGCCCCAGCATTTT,TRBV12-3/TRBV12-4,NA,NA,TRBJ1-5
CASSLLDTGTDTQYF,TGTGCCAGCAGCTTACTCGACACGGGCACAGATACGCAGTATTTT,TRBV7-9,NA,NA,TRBJ2-3
CSAPGSGIGETQYF,TGCAGTGCCCCGGGTAGCGGGATTGGGGAGACCCAGTACTTC,TRBV20-1,few,TRBD2,TRBJ2-5
CASSQDYRGQETQYF,TGCGCCAGCAGCCAAGATTACAGGGGGCAAGAGACCCAGTACTTC,TRBV4-3,NA,TRBD1,TRBJ2-5
CSARDAGGKGNQPQHF,TGCAGTGCTAGAGATGCAGGGGGCAAGGGCAATCAGCCCCAGCATTTT,TRBV20-1,NA,TRBD1,TRBJ1-5
CAISESRGDSNQPQHF,TGTGCCATCAGTGAGTCGAGGGGGGATAGCAATCAGCCCCAGCATTTT,TRBV10-3,once,NA,TRBJ1-5
CSAGQGSEKLFF,TGCAGTGCAGGGCAGGGGAGTGAAAAACTGTTTTTT,TRBV20-1,NA,NA,TRBJ1-4
CASTRGDGLGYTF,TGTGCCAGCACCCGAGGAGACGGGCTCGGCTACACCTTC,TRBV7-9,NA,NA,TRBJ1-2
CASSQDLPAETYEQYF,TGCGCCAGCAGCCAAGACCTACCGGCTGAAACCTACGAGCAGTACTTC,TRBV4-3,NA,NA,TRBJ2-7
CASSLMVAGAAGELFF,TGTGCCAGCAGCTTAATGGTAGCGGGAGCCGCCGGGGAGCTGTTTTTT,TRBV7-3,NA,TRBD2,TRBJ2-2
CASSSTSGNYEQYF,TGTGCCAGCAGCTCTACTAGCGGGAACTACGAGCAGTACTTC,TRBV7-2,NA,TRBD2,TRBJ2-7
CSVGEQGNYGDTF,TGCAGCGTAGGAGAACAGGGAAACTATGGCGACACCTTC,TRBV29-1,NA,NA,TRBJ1-2
CASSTGTSYEQYF,TGTGCCAGCAGCACCGGGACGTCCTACGAGCAGTACTTC,TRBV7-2,few,NA,TRBJ2-7
CASSRGRLNTEAFF,TGTGCCAGCAGCCGGGGGCGGTTGAACACTGAAGCTTTCTTT,TRBV5-6,NA,NA,TRBJ1-1